The clone carrying this TCR beta chain has a single count. Repertoires were generated with immunoSEQ multiplex PCR, while TCRdb's copy carries only in-frame clones and drops some. The sample includes approximately 230,000 clones, approximately 81% of them seen just once. This record comes from a study of blood T cell repertoires in COVID-19. For the study at large: The United States, Italy and Spain provided the acute and convalescent COVID-19 samples. T cells, B-cell-depleted T cells, or PBMCs supplied cDNA or gDNA.

The sample consisted of peripheral blood. The sequence came from a man under 40 with active or convalescent COVID-19.

Here the CDR3 reads CASSVRDSYGYTF. CDR3 nucleotide sequence: TGTGCCAGCAGTGTCCGGGACAGCTATGGCTACACCTTC. The chain recombines TRBV28 with TRBJ1-2, with TRBD1 identical over 7 bases. The CDR3 loop spans 13 amino acids. Germline V lookup: CDR1 MDHEN, CDR2 SYDVKM. The trim removed 5 bases at V and 4 bases at J, leaving 4 bases unmatched.